The 14 T cell receptor beta chains below were found in one sample sequenced in a study of T cell changes during pregnancy in multiple sclerosis. Assay: immunoSEQ multiplex PCR; the TCRdb copy retains only in-frame clones and omits some. Of tens of thousands of clones in the sample, 85% to 95% were seen once. Material: CD4+ T cells from peripheral blood mononuclear cells, obtained before pregnancy. These TCRs come from a female donor with multiple sclerosis, enrolled in a pregnancy study.

The J gene is TRBJ2-3, the V gene TRBV6-1; D is perhaps TRBD1 (5 bases). Looked up from germline, CDR1 is MNHNS and CDR2 is SASEGT. Trimming pared 3 bases from V and 8 bases from J, leaving 9 bases between. This CDR3 comprises 12 residues. The CDR3 coding sequence is TGTGCCAGCAGTGATCCAGGGTTTACGCAGTATTTT. Its translation: CASSDPGFTQYF.

This clone has more than one count but fewer than ten. V and J are TRBV5-6 and TRBJ1-3; D is undetermined. V lost 4 bases and J 3 bases, leaving 17 bases between the germline ends. The CDR3 is 16 amino acids. The germline gives CDR1 SGHDT, CDR2 YYEEEE. The CDR3 nucleotides are TGTGCCAGCAGCCTCCCGACGGGGATCGGTGGAAACACCATATATTTT. Residues: CASSLPTGIGGNTIYF.

The chain employs TRBV7-2 and TRBJ2-7; no reliable D call. V dropped 1 base and J dropped 4 bases, with 8 bases sitting between them. Looked up from germline, CDR1 is SGHTA and CDR2 is FQGNSA. This CDR3 comprises 13 residues. The chain's CDR3 is CASSLGGHYEQYF. CDR3 DNA: TGTGCCAGCAGCTTAGGTGGGCATTACGAGCAGTACTTC. Looking up the rest from reference TRBV7-2 and TRBJ2-7 gives the full variable domain: GAGVSQSPSNKVTEKGKDVELRCDPISGHTALYWYRQSLGQGLEFLIYFQGNSAPDKSGLPSDRFSAERTGGSVSTLTIQRTQQEDSAVYLCASSLGGHYEQYFGPGTRLTVT.

The V gene is TRBV7-7, the J gene TRBJ2-1; 7 positions agree with TRBD2. The germline V gene has CDR1 SSHAT and CDR2 FNYEAQ (reference sequence). CDR3 length: 15 amino acids. V shed 5 bases, J shed 2 bases, and the junction held 6 bases outside the gene matches. The CDR3 bases are TGTGCCAGCAGCCCTTCGGGGGGAACCTACAATGAGCAGTTCTTC. Amino acid sequence: CASSPSGGTYNEQFF.

The V gene is TRBV7-9, the J gene TRBJ2-5, with TRBD1 as a possible D gene (6 bases). From germline, CDR1 is SEHNR and CDR2 FQNEAQ (reference sequence). Trimming left V 5 bases short and J 5 bases short, with 6 bases between. This CDR3 is built from 11 residues. The CDR3 DNA follows: TGTGCCAGCAGCAGGGGGGAGACCCAGTACTTC. Translated, it gives CASSRGETQYF.

This clone was recorded once. The chain employs TRBV5-1 and TRBJ2-5, with a possible D match to TRBD1 (5 bases). V gave up 0 bases and J gave up 4 bases, with 19 bases separating them. The CDR3 has 17 amino acids. CDR1 is SGHRS and CDR2 is YFSETQ in the germline V gene. The CDR3: CASSLGRLTGSRETQYF. CDR3 nucleotides: TGCGCCAGCAGCTTGGGCCGCCTCACAGGCTCGAGAGAGACCCAGTACTTC.

V and J are TRBV18 and TRBJ2-2, with TRBD1 matching over 7 bases. The CDR3 is made up of 17 amino acids. Germline-derived CDR1 and CDR2 are KGHSH and LQKENI. Trimming took 2 bases from V and 4 from J; bases not matched to a gene: 10. DNA for the CDR3: TGTGCCAGCTCACCAATTAAGGGGGCTTCGCTCACCGGGGAGCTGTTTTTT. It is translated as CASSPIKGASLTGELFF.

The J gene is TRBJ2-1, the V gene TRBV5-6; weak D call: TRBD1 (6 bases). The CDR3 totals 15 residues. V was trimmed by 4 bases and J by 6 bases, leaving 17 bases between them. Germline values: CDR1 SGHDT, CDR2 YYEEEE. For the CDR3, the DNA is TGTGCCAGCAGCGCCGGACAGTTCATGGGCAATGAGCAGTTCTTC. This gives the protein CASSAGQFMGNEQFF.

The chain joins TRBV7-2 to TRBJ1-1, with a possible D match to TRBD1 (6 bases). The V and J ends lost 1 base and 1 base respectively, with 10 bases between them. Germline loops: CDR1 SGHTA, CDR2 FQGNSA. The CDR3 length is 15 residues. The CDR3, as DNA: TGTGCCAGCAGCTTAGTCACAGGGCCGAACACTGAAGCTTTCTTT. Translating gives CASSLVTGPNTEAFF.

The chain couples TRBV19 to TRBJ2-4; D gene unclear. V was trimmed by 1 base and J by 8 bases, leaving 9 bases between them. The CDR3 sequence is 13 residues long. From germline, CDR1 is LNHDA and CDR2 SQIVND (reference sequence). The CDR3 spells CASSIGRQDIQYF. The DNA of the CDR3 is TGTGCCAGTAGTATAGGAAGGCAGGACATTCAGTACTTC.

On this clone itself: The junction departs from the called germline gene at one end, perhaps through a read error. The chain uses TRBV11-1 and TRBJ2-5; 8 bases are a match to TRBD1. Per the germline V gene, CDR1 is SGHAT and CDR2 is FQDESV (reference sequence). The CDR3 has 14 amino acids. CDR3 nucleotide sequence: TGTGCCAACAGCTCCCAGGGGGCAGGGGAGACCCAGTACTTC. This sequence encodes CANSSQGAGETQYF.

The J gene is TRBJ2-3, the V gene TRBV18; 9 bases are a match to TRBD2. V was pared by 5 bases and J by 8 bases, with 20 bases of the junction left unmatched. The CDR3 is 18 residues long. Looked up from germline, CDR1 is KGHSH and CDR2 is LQKENI. The CDR3 is CASSSASGNSIGPVTQYF. In DNA, the CDR3 is TGTGCCAGCTCATCCGCTAGCGGGAACAGTATTGGGCCGGTTACGCAGTATTTT.

The chain has TRBV27 and TRBJ2-1; 8 nucleotides agree with TRBD2. Trimming at V came to 3 bases and at J to 0 bases, leaving 10 bases not matched to a gene. CDR1 MNHEY and CDR2 SMNVEV come from the germline V gene (reference sequence). The CDR3 loop spans 18 amino acids. The CDR3 here is CASSFLPLAGSSYNEQFF. The CDR3 nucleotides read TGTGCCAGCAGTTTCCTACCCTTAGCGGGGAGCTCCTACAATGAGCAGTTCTTC.

The V and J genes are TRBV7-2 and TRBJ2-7, with TRBD1 as a possible D gene (5 bases). The V gene lost 5 bases and the J gene lost 3 bases, with 11 bases spanning the gap. The length of the CDR3 is 13 residues. Germline CDR1 reads SGHTA; CDR2 reads FQGNSA. The CDR3 sequence: CASSARADYEQYF. The CDR3 DNA is TGTGCCAGCAGCGCCAGGGCCGACTACGAGCAGTACTTC.